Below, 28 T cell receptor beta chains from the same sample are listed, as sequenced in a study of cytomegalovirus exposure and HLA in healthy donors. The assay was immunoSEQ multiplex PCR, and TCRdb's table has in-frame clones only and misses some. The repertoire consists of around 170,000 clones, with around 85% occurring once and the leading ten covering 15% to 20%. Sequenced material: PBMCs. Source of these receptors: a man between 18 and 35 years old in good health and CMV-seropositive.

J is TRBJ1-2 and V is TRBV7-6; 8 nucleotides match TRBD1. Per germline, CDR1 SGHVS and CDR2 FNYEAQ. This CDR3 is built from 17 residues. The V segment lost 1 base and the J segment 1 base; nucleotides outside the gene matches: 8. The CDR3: CASSLDPRTGNNYGYTF. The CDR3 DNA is TGTGCCAGCAGCTTAGACCCCAGGACAGGGAATAACTATGGCTACACCTTC.

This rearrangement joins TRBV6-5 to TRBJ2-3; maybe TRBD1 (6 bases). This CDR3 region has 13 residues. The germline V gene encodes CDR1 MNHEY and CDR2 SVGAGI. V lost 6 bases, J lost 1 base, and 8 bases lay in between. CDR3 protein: CASRNRGTDTQYF. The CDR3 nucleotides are TGTGCCAGCAGGAACAGGGGCACAGATACGCAGTATTTT.

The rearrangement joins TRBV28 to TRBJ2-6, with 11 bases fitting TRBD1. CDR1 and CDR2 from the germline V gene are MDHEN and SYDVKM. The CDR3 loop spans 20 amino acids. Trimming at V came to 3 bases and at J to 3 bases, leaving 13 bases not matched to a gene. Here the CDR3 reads CASSFLPPGTGGSGANVLTF. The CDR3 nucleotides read TGTGCCAGCAGTTTTTTGCCCCCCGGGACAGGGGGTAGTGGGGCCAACGTCCTGACTTTC. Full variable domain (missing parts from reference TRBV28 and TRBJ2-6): DVKVTQSSRYLVKRTGEKVFLECVQDMDHENMFWYRQDPGLGLRLIYFSYDVKMKEKGDIPEGYSVSREKKERFSLILESASTNQTSMYLCASSFLPPGTGGSGANVLTFGAGSRLTVL.

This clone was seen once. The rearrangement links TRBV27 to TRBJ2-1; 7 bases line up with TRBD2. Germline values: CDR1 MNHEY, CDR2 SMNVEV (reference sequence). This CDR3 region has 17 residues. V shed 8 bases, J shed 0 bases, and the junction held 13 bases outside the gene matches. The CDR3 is CASLEGGSLTSYNEQFF. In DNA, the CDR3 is TGTGCCAGCCTAGAGGGCGGGAGCCTAACCTCCTACAATGAGCAGTTCTTC.

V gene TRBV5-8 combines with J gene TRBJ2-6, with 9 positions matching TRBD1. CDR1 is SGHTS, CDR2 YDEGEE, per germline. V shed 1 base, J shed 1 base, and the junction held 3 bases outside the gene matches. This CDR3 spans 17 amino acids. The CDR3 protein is CASSLTGGGSGANVLTF. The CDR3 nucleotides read TGTGCCAGCAGCTTGACAGGGGGCGGATCTGGGGCCAACGTCCTGACTTTC. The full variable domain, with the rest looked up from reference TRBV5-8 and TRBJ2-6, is EAGVTQSPTHLIKTRGQQATLRCSPISGHTSVYWYQQALGLGLQFLLWYDEGEERNRGNFPPRFSGRQFPNYSSELNVNALELEDSALYLCASSLTGGGSGANVLTFGAGSRLTVL.

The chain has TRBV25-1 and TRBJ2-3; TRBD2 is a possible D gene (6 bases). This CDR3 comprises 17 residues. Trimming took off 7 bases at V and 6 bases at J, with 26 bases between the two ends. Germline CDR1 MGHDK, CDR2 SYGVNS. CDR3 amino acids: CASKSSGTPRKGDTQYF. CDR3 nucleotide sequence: TGTGCCAGCAAATCCTCCGGGACTCCCCGAAAGGGGGATACGCAGTATTTT.

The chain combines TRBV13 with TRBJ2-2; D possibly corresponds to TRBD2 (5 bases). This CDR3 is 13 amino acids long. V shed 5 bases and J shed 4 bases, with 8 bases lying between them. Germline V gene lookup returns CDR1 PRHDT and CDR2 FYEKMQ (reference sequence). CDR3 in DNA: TGTGCCAGCAGCGCCCGGGGCACCGGGGAGCTGTTTTTT. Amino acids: CASSARGTGELFF.

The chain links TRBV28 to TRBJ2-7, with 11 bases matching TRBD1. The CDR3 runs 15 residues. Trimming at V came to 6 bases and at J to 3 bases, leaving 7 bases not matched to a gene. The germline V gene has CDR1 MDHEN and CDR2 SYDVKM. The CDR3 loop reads CASSPGQGASYEQYF. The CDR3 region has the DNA TGTGCCAGCAGCCCCGGACAGGGGGCCAGCTACGAGCAGTACTTC.

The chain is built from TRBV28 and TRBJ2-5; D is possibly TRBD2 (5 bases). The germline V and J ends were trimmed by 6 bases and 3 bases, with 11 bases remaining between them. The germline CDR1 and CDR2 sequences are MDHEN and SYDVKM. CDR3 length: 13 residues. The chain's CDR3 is CASRTMEEETQYF. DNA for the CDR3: TGTGCCAGCAGGACTATGGAAGAAGAGACCCAGTACTTC.

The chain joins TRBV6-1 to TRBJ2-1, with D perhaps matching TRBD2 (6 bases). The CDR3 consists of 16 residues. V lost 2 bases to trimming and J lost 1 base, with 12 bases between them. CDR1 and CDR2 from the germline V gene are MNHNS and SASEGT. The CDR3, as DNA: TGTGCCAGCAGTGAAAGGTTGGGGGGATCCTACAATGAGCAGTTCTTC. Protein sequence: CASSERLGGSYNEQFF.

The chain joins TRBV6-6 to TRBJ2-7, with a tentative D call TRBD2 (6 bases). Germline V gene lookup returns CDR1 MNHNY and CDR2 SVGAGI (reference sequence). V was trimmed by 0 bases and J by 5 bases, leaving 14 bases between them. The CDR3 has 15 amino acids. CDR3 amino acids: CASSYSGGTLDEQYF. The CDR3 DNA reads TGTGCCAGCAGTTACTCTGGAGGGACGCTCGACGAGCAGTACTTC.

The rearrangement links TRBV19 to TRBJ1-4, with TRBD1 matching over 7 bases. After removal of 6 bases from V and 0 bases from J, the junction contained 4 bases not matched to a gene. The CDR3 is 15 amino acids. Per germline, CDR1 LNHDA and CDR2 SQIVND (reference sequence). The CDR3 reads CASSPGTATNEKLFF. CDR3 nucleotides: TGTGCCAGTAGCCCCGGGACAGCAACTAATGAAAAACTGTTTTTT. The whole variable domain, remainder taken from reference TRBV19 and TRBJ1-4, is DGGITQSPKYLFRKEGQNVTLSCEQNLNHDAMYWYRQDPGQGLRLIYYSQIVNDFQKGDIAEGYSVSREKKESFPLTVTSAQKNPTAFYLCASSPGTATNEKLFFGSGTQLSVL.

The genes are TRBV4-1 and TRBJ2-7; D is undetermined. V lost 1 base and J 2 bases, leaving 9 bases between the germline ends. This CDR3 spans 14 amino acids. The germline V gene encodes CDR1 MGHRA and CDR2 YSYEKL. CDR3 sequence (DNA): TGCGCCAGCAGCCAAGCCGACGGAGCCTACGAGCAGTACTTC. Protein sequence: CASSQADGAYEQYF.

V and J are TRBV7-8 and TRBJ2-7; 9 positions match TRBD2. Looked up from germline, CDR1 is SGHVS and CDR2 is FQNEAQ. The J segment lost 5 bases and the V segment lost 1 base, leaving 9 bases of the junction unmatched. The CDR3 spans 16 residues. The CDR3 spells CASSLGGRASGDEQYF. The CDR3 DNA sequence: TGTGCCAGCAGCTTAGGCGGGAGGGCCAGTGGAGACGAGCAGTACTTC.

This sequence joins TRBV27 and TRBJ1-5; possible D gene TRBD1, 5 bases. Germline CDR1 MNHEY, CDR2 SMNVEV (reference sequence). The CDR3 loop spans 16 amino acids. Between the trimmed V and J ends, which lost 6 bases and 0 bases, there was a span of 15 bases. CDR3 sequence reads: CASSLTGGYSNQPQHF. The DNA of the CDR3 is TGTGCCAGCAGCTTGACCGGGGGTTATAGCAATCAGCCCCAGCATTTT.

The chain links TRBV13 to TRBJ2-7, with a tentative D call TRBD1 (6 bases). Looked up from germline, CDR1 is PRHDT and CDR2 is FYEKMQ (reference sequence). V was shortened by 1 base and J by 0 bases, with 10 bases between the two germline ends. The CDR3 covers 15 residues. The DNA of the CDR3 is TGTGCCAGCAGCTTAGCTAGGGACAACTCCTACGAGCAGTACTTC. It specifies CASSLARDNSYEQYF.

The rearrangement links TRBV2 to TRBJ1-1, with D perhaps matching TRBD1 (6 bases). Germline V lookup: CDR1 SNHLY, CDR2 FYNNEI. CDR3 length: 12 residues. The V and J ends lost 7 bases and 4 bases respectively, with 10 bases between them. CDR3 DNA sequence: TGTGCCAGCATGCAGGGGTCCACTGAAGCTTTCTTT. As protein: CASMQGSTEAFF.

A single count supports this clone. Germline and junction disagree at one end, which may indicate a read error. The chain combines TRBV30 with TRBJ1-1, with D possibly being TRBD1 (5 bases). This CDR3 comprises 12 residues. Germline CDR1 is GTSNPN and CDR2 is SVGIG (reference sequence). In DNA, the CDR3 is TGTGCCCGGAGTCAGGGTAACACTGAAGCTTTCTTT. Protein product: CARSQGNTEAFF.

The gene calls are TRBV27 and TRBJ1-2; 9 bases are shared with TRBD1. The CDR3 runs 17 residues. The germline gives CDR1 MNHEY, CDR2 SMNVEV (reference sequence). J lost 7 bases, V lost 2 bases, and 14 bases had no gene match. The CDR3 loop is CASSLPTGGEVLVGYTF. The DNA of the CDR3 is TGTGCCAGCAGTTTACCGACAGGGGGTGAGGTTCTGGTTGGCTACACCTTC.

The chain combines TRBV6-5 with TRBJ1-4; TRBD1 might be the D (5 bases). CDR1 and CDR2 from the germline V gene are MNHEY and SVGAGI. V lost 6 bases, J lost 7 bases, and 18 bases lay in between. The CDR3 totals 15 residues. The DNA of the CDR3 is TGTGCCAGCAGCAACAGTGGCAGGGTTGGTGAAAAACTGTTTTTT. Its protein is CASSNSGRVGEKLFF.

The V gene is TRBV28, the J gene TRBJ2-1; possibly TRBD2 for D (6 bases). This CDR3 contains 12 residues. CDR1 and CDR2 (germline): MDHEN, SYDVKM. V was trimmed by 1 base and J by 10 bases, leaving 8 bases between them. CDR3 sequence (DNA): TGTGCCAGCAGTTTATACCTAGCGGAGCAGTTCTTC. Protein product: CASSLYLAEQFF.

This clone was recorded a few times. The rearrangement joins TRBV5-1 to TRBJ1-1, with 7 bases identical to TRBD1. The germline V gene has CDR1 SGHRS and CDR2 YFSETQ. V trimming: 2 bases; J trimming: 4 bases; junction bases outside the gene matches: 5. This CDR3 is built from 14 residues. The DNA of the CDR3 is TGCGCCAGCAGCTTAAGGCAGGGGGGCACTGAAGCTTTCTTT. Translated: CASSLRQGGTEAFF. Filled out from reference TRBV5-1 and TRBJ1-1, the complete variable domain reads KAGVTQTPRYLIKTRGQQVTLSCSPISGHRSVSWYQQTPGQGLQFLFEYFSETQRNKGNFPGRFSGRQFSNSRSEMNVSTLELGDSALYLCASSLRQGGTEAFFGQGTRLTVV.

The CDR3 region is CASSPTSGGLNEQFF. In DNA, the CDR3 is TGTGCCAGCTCACCGACTAGCGGGGGGTTGAATGAGCAGTTCTTC. The rearrangement links TRBV18 to TRBJ2-1; TRBD2 aligns across 13 bases. J lost 7 bases, V lost 3 bases, and 3 bases had no gene match. From germline, CDR1 is KGHSH and CDR2 LQKENI. This CDR3 is built from 15 residues.

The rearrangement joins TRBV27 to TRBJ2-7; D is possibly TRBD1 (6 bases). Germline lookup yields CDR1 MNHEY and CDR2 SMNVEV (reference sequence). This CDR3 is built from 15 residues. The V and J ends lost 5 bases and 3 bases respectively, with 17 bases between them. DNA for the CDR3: TGTGCCAGCAGTCCGCCGGCCACAGGGAACTACGAGCAGTACTTC. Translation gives CASSPPATGNYEQYF.

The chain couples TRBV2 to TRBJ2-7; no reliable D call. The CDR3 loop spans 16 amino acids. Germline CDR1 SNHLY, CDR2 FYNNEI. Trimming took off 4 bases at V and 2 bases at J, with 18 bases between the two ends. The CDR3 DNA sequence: TGTGCCAGCAGTGGAGAGGTCCTAACACGCACCTACGAGCAGTACTTC. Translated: CASSGEVLTRTYEQYF.

For the CDR3, the DNA is TGTGCCAGCAATGGGGCGGGGGGATTCTACGAGCAGTACTTC. Protein: CASNGAGGFYEQYF. This chain joins TRBV28 and TRBJ2-7; 8 bases fit TRBD2. The germline gives CDR1 MDHEN, CDR2 SYDVKM. The CDR3 is 14 amino acids. V was pared by 7 bases and J by 3 bases, with 8 bases of the junction left unmatched.

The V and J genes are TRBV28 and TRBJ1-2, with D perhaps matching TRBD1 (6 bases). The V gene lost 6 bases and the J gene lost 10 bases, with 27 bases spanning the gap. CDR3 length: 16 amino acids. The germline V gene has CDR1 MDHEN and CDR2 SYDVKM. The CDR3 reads CASSFPGDSRLTDYTF. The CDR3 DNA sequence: TGTGCCAGCAGCTTCCCAGGGGATTCCCGGTTGACCGACTACACCTTC.

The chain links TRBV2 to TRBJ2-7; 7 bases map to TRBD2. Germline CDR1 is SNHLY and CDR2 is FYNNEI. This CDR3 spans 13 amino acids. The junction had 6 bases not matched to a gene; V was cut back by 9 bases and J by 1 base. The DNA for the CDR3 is TGTGCCAGTGTACTAGCGTCGTCCTACGAGCAGTACTTC. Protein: CASVLASSYEQYF.